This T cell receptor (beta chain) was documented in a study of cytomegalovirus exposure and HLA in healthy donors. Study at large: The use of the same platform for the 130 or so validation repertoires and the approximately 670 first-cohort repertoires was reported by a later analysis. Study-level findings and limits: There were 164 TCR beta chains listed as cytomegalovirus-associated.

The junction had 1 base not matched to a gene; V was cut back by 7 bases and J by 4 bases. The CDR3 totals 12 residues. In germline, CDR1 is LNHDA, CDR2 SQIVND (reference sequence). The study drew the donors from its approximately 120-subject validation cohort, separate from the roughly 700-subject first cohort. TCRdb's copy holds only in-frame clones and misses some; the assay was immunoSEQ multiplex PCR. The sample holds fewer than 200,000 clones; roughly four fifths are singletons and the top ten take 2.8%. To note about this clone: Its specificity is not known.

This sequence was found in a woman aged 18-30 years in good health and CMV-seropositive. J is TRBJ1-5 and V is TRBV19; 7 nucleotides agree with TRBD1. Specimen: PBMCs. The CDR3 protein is CASTTGNQPQHF. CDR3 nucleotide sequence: TGTGCCAGTACGACAGGGAATCAGCCCCAGCATTTT.